These 29 T cell receptor beta chains originate from one sample sequenced in a study of cytomegalovirus exposure and HLA in healthy donors. The PCR used 60 Vbeta and 13 Jbeta primers. Assay used: immunoSEQ multiplex PCR; TCRdb lists only in-frame clones, some missing. The table shows about 190,000 clones, with approximately 86% occurring only once. Specimen: PBMCs. The receptors originated from a woman aged 18-29 years in good health and CMV-seronegative.

This chain links TRBV11-2 with TRBJ2-5, with 7 bases identical to TRBD2. V lost 0 bases to trimming and J lost 9 bases; unmatched junction nucleotides: 4. This CDR3 is 13 amino acids long. Germline CDR1 SGHAT, CDR2 FQNNGV. CDR3 in DNA: TGTGCCAGCAGCTTAGACGCGGCGGGGGCCCAGTACTTC. Protein product: CASSLDAAGAQYF. The full variable domain, in which reference TRBV11-2 and TRBJ2-5 provide the parts outside the CDR3, is EAGVAQSPRYKIIEKRQSVAFWCNPISGHATLYWYQQILGQGPKLLIQFQNNGVVDDSQLPKDRFSAERLKGVDSTLKIQPAKLEDSAVYLCASSLDAAGAQYFGPGTRLLVL.

This clone was seen more than once but under ten times. Germline is not matched at one junction end, which may reflect a read error. V and J are TRBV7-9 and TRBJ2-1, with D uncertain. This CDR3 is built from 17 residues. Germline V CDR1 and CDR2: SEHNR, FQNEAQ (reference sequence). CDR3 sequence reads: CSSSPPFRNLGEHEQFF. CDR3 coding DNA: TGTTCCAGCAGCCCGCCCTTCAGGAATTTGGGTGAGCATGAGCAGTTCTTC.

This clone was detected a few times. The rearrangement joins TRBV2 to TRBJ1-1; D not certain. V dropped 6 bases and J dropped 1 base, with 15 bases sitting between them. In germline, CDR1 is SNHLY, CDR2 FYNNEI. The CDR3 consists of 15 residues. The CDR3, as DNA: TGTGCCAGCAGGGGTCTACCGGGAGCGAACACTGAAGCTTTCTTT. Translated: CASRGLPGANTEAFF.

This clone appeared a single time. The gene calls are TRBV5-4 and TRBJ2-3; TRBD2 matches 10 bases. Germline V gene sequence: CDR1 SGHNT, CDR2 YYREEE (reference sequence). The CDR3 runs 15 residues. The trim removed 0 bases at V and 3 bases at J, leaving 1 base unmatched. CDR3 amino acids: CASSLGSGGTDTQYF. In nucleotides, the CDR3 is TGTGCCAGCAGCTTGGGTAGCGGGGGGACAGATACGCAGTATTTT.

This rearrangement joins TRBV6-1 to TRBJ2-1, with TRBD1 identical over 10 bases. Germline-derived CDR1 and CDR2 are MNHNS and SASEGT. The length of the CDR3 is 15 residues. Unmatched junction bases numbered 8, after V lost 5 bases and J lost 7 bases. Here the CDR3 reads CASSIRTGGANEQFF. The CDR3 bases are TGTGCCAGCAGTATTCGGACAGGGGGGGCTAATGAGCAGTTCTTC.

V gene TRBV9 combines with J gene TRBJ2-5, with 16 bases that match TRBD2. Germline-derived CDR1 and CDR2 are SGDLS and YYNGEE. V lost 5 bases, J lost 2 bases, and 3 bases stayed unmatched. The CDR3 sequence is 16 residues long. The CDR3 here is CASREGLAGGQETQYF. DNA for the CDR3: TGTGCCAGCAGAGAGGGACTAGCGGGAGGGCAAGAGACCCAGTACTTC. Variable domain in full (rest from reference TRBV9 and TRBJ2-5): DSGVTQTPKHLITATGQRVTLRCSPRSGDLSVYWYQQSLDQGLQFLIQYYNGEERAKGNILERFSAQQFPDLHSELNLSSLELGDSALYFCASREGLAGGQETQYFGPGTRLLVL.

V usage is TRBV7-9 and J usage is TRBJ2-1; D unresolved. From germline, CDR1 is SEHNR and CDR2 FQNEAQ (reference sequence). This CDR3 comprises 12 residues. With 3 bases removed from V and 5 bases from J, the gap between germline ends came to 5 bases. The CDR3 is CASSLFNNEQFF. The CDR3 DNA follows: TGTGCCAGCAGCTTGTTTAACAATGAGCAGTTCTTC.

The J gene is TRBJ2-1, the V gene TRBV4-2, with 8 positions matching TRBD2. The CDR3 sequence is 14 residues long. Germline assignment: CDR1 LGHNA and CDR2 YNFKEQ. V dropped 0 bases and J dropped 12; count of bases not matched to a gene: 7. DNA of the CDR3: TGTGCCAGCAGCCAAGATCGGGGGGGAGACTTGCAGTTCTTC. This gives the protein CASSQDRGGDLQFF.

This clone was seen once. CDR3 in amino acids: CASSATTGPYNEQFF. CDR3 DNA sequence: TGTGCCAGCAGCGCTACGACAGGGCCGTACAATGAGCAGTTCTTC. The chain couples TRBV9 to TRBJ2-1; 7 bases agree with TRBD1. This CDR3 has 15 residues. With 3 bases clipped from V and 4 bases from J, the junction kept 7 bases outside the gene matches. The germline CDR1 and CDR2 sequences are SGDLS and YYNGEE.

The V call is TRBV27, the J call TRBJ2-7; perhaps TRBD2 as D (7 bases). Germline loops: CDR1 MNHEY, CDR2 SMNVEV (reference sequence). The CDR3 extends over 15 amino acids. Trimming removed 0 bases from V and 2 bases from J, with 11 bases in between. The CDR3 protein is CASSLSRGGPYEQYF. The CDR3 DNA reads as TGTGCCAGCAGTTTATCGAGGGGGGGCCCCTACGAGCAGTACTTC.

This clone has a single count. V is TRBV29-1 and J is TRBJ1-1; the D gene is possibly TRBD1 (5 bases). Germline CDR1 and CDR2: SQVTM and ANQGSEA. V was clipped by 7 bases and J by 0 bases, with 12 bases between them. There are 13 residues in the CDR3. The CDR3 DNA reads TGCAGCGCTGTGACAGATTTGAACACTGAAGCTTTCTTT. Translated, it gives CSAVTDLNTEAFF.

The chain is built from TRBV9 and TRBJ2-3; 7 nucleotides line up with TRBD1. The CDR3 sequence is 15 residues long. V was clipped by 0 bases and J by 2 bases; unmatched bases: 3. The germline V gene has CDR1 SGDLS and CDR2 YYNGEE. In DNA, the CDR3 is TGTGCCAGCAGCGTAGAGGGGGCTCCCACAGATACGCAGTATTTT. Its translation is CASSVEGAPTDTQYF.

This clone was seen only once. This chain connects TRBV6-1 to TRBJ1-5; D gene unclear. Germline lookup yields CDR1 MNHNS and CDR2 SASEGT. Trimming shortened V by 10 bases and J by 0 bases, and 13 bases separated the two germline ends. The CDR3 consists of 14 residues. CDR3 bases: TGTGCCATCAAACATGATTCTAGCAATCAGCCCCAGCATTTT. Protein product: CAIKHDSSNQPQHF.

This clone was observed a handful of times. CDR3 DNA sequence: TGTGCCAGCAGTGAAACGAGGGCCTCCACCTTC. As protein: CASSETRASTF. This chain joins TRBV2 and TRBJ1-2, with D unresolved. Germline values: CDR1 SNHLY, CDR2 FYNNEI. CDR3 length: 11 residues. V was clipped by 2 bases and J by 13 bases, with 11 bases between them.

This chain joins TRBV27 and TRBJ1-1; 9 nucleotides align to TRBD1. Trimming removed 9 bases from V and 1 base from J; junction bases left unmatched: 3. The germline V gene encodes CDR1 MNHEY and CDR2 SMNVEV (reference sequence). The CDR3 spans 13 residues. CDR3 residues: CASRQGGNTEAFF. CDR3 sequence (DNA): TGTGCCAGTAGACAGGGGGGGAACACTGAAGCTTTCTTT.

V usage is TRBV29-1 and J usage is TRBJ2-5; possibly TRBD2 for D (5 bases). Trimming took 4 bases from V and 1 from J, leaving 13 bases between them. This CDR3 is 14 amino acids long. Germline CDR1 reads SQVTM; CDR2 reads ANQGSEA. CDR3 DNA sequence: TGCAGCGTTGTCGGAGTGGGGAGCCAAGAGACCCAGTACTTC. This gives the protein CSVVGVGSQETQYF. Using reference TRBV29-1 and TRBJ2-5 for the parts outside the CDR3, the full variable domain is SAVISQKPSRDICQRGTSLTIQCQVDSQVTMMFWYRQQPGQSLTLIATANQGSEATYESGFVIDKFPISRPNLTFSTLTVSNMSPEDSSIYLCSVVGVGSQETQYFGPGTRLLVL.

The table lists this clone with a few counts. V gene TRBV5-1 combines with J gene TRBJ2-1; TRBD2 aligns across 10 bases. The CDR3 runs to 16 residues. The junction had 11 bases not matched to a gene; V was cut back by 4 bases and J by 7 bases. Germline CDR1 and CDR2: SGHRS and YFSETQ. The CDR3 region is CASSLRSGGARNEQFF. The CDR3 DNA is TGCGCCAGCAGCCTCAGAAGCGGGGGGGCCAGGAATGAGCAGTTCTTC. Combining the CDR3 with reference TRBV5-1 and TRBJ2-1 gives the whole variable domain KAGVTQTPRYLIKTRGQQVTLSCSPISGHRSVSWYQQTPGQGLQFLFEYFSETQRNKGNFPGRFSGRQFSNSRSEMNVSTLELGDSALYLCASSLRSGGARNEQFFGPGTRLTVL.

The genes are TRBV10-2 and TRBJ1-2, with no clear D. V lost 6 bases and J lost 1, with 6 bases in between. CDR1 is WSHSY, CDR2 SAAADI, per germline. The CDR3 sequence is 12 residues long. CDR3 residues: CASSPYNYGYTF. CDR3 coding DNA: TGCGCCAGCAGCCCCTATAACTATGGCTACACCTTC.

The chain links TRBV5-8 to TRBJ2-3, with 15 bases matching TRBD2. With V trimmed by 4 bases and J by 7 bases, 4 bases remained unmatched. There are 15 residues in the CDR3. Germline V CDR1 and CDR2: SGHTS, YDEGEE. CDR3 amino acids: CASSGTSGGLHTQYF. The CDR3, as DNA: TGTGCCAGCAGCGGGACTAGCGGGGGGCTTCATACGCAGTATTTT.

The J gene is TRBJ1-2, the V gene TRBV7-9; tentatively, D is TRBD1 (6 bases). Trimming took 3 bases from V and 8 from J, leaving 16 bases between them. The CDR3 is 14 amino acids. The V gene's germline CDR1 is SEHNR and CDR2 FQNEAQ (reference sequence). As DNA, the CDR3 is TGTGCCAGCAGCTTTTCAGGGGCGGGTCGGGGCTACACCTTC. Residues: CASSFSGAGRGYTF. Together with reference TRBV7-9 and TRBJ1-2, the CDR3 gives the full variable domain: DTGVSQNPRHKITKRGQNVTFRCDPISEHNRLYWYRQTLGQGPEFLTYFQNEAQLEKSRLLSDRFSAERPKGSFSTLEIQRTEQGDSAMYLCASSFSGAGRGYTFGSGTRLTVV.

The chain recombines TRBV5-8 with TRBJ2-1, with 7 nucleotides matching TRBD1. With 1 base clipped from V and 3 bases from J, the junction kept 1 base outside the gene matches. CDR1 and CDR2 from the germline V gene are SGHTS and YDEGEE. The CDR3 runs 14 residues. CDR3 sequence (DNA): TGTGCCAGCAGCTTGTACAGGGGCTACAATGAGCAGTTCTTC. Its translation is CASSLYRGYNEQFF.

The chain carries TRBV21-1 and TRBJ2-7; TRBD2, as called in the table, went unchecked against the DNA. TRBV21-1 is designated a pseudogene. The length of the CDR3 is 11 residues. CDR3 region: CASLDRYEQYF. CDR3 nucleotide sequence: TGTGCCAGTCTAGACCGTTACGAGCAGTACTTC.

This chain uses TRBV6-5 with TRBJ1-1, with D tentatively TRBD1 (5 bases). CDR3 length equals 15 residues. V lost 4 bases and J 7 bases, leaving 19 bases between the germline ends. Germline V gene sequence: CDR1 MNHEY, CDR2 SVGAGI. This CDR3 reads CASSSLTLGGSEAFF. The CDR3 nucleotides are TGTGCCAGCAGTTCCCTCACCCTTGGGGGGAGTGAAGCTTTCTTT.

The rearrangement links TRBV6-6 to TRBJ1-1, with 7 nucleotides matching TRBD1. CDR3 length equals 14 residues. Germline CDR1 and CDR2: MNHNY and SVGAGI (reference sequence). V was clipped by 6 bases and J by 5 bases; unmatched bases: 9. The CDR3 DNA follows: TGTGCCAGCAGGAGGGGGCAAGAGGATACTGAAGCTTTCTTT. This sequence encodes CASRRGQEDTEAFF.

The chain carries TRBV6-9 and TRBJ2-7; 11 nucleotides line up with TRBD2. Per germline, CDR1 MNHGY and CDR2 SVAAGI. The CDR3 is 16 amino acids. The junction had 5 bases not matched to a gene; V was cut back by 4 bases and J by 0 bases. CDR3 in DNA: TGTGCCAGCAGTTCTAGACTAGCGGGGCTCTCCTACGAGCAGTACTTC. Protein: CASSSRLAGLSYEQYF.

The CDR3 DNA reads TGTGCCATCAGTGGGCGAATAGCTAGCGGGAGGGAGTCAGATACGCAGTATTTT. Translated, it gives CAISGRIASGRESDTQYF. The genes are TRBV10-3 and TRBJ2-3; 12 positions agree with TRBD2. V dropped 4 bases and J dropped 4; count of bases not matched to a gene: 12. CDR3 length: 18 residues. Germline lookup yields CDR1 ENHRY and CDR2 SYGVKD.

The chain employs TRBV28 and TRBJ1-2; D not resolved. Germline V gene data show CDR1 as MDHEN and CDR2 as SYDVKM. Trimming took off 7 bases at V and 4 bases at J, with 13 bases between the two ends. The CDR3 length is 13 residues. The CDR3 sequence: CASTGGGFYGYTF. DNA of the CDR3: TGTGCCAGCACCGGAGGTGGCTTCTATGGCTACACCTTC.

The chain uses TRBV5-4 and TRBJ2-7; 13 positions match TRBD2. The CDR3 is made up of 17 amino acids. Germline CDR1 is SGHNT and CDR2 is YYREEE (reference sequence). The trim removed 4 bases at V and 3 bases at J, leaving 10 bases unmatched. The CDR3 nucleotides are TGTGCCAGCAGCCTGGGACTAGCGGGACCAACCCACTACGAGCAGTACTTC. Translating it yields CASSLGLAGPTHYEQYF.

The chain uses TRBV7-9 and TRBJ2-5; D remains unclear. Trimming shortened V by 5 bases and J by 2 bases, and 9 bases separated the two germline ends. Germline V lookup: CDR1 SEHNR, CDR2 FQNEAQ (reference sequence). The CDR3 totals 13 residues. The CDR3 sequence is CASSATLQETQYF. CDR3 bases: TGTGCCAGCAGCGCTACTTTACAAGAGACCCAGTACTTC.